The T cell receptor (beta chain) described here comes from a study of blood T cell repertoires in COVID-19. From germline, CDR1 is SSHAT and CDR2 FNYEAQ (reference sequence). This CDR3 has 16 amino acids. The V end lost 5 bases, the J end lost 1 base, and 17 bases lay between the germline ends. Ages ranged from roughly 18 to 100 years, with residence in 24 US areas. Allocation to cohorts depended on clinical history reported by the participants. This table comes from immunoSEQ multiplex PCR, and its TCRdb copy is limited to in-frame clones, with some not included. The table lists fewer than 250,000 clones, 65% to 85% of them singletons.

The gene calls are TRBV7-7 and TRBJ1-1; a weak D match, TRBD1 (6 bases). The sequencing sample was made of PBMCs or T cells enriched from blood (not recorded which). The receptor was derived from a woman younger than 45 who had been exposed to COVID-19. The CDR3 nucleotides are TGTGCCAGCAGCCCAATCCTCGGACAGTCGAACACTGAAGCTTTCTTT. Protein sequence: CASSPILGQSNTEAFF.